The 24 T cell receptor beta chains in this list originate from one sample, sequenced in a study of cytomegalovirus exposure and HLA in healthy donors. Both 60 Vbeta primers and 13 Jbeta primers went into the PCR. Here immunoSEQ multiplex PCR was the method, and the copy in TCRdb shows in-frame clones only, minus some. The sample has 200,000 to 250,000 clones, about 80% seen once. The source material was PBMCs. Every receptor here comes from a middle-aged woman in good health and CMV-seropositive.

V usage is TRBV5-5 and J usage is TRBJ1-2; 10 nucleotides align to TRBD1. This CDR3 has 17 amino acids. The J segment lost 2 bases and the V segment lost 1 base, leaving 8 bases of the junction unmatched. Germline V lookup: CDR1 SGHKS, CDR2 YYEKEE (reference sequence). CDR3 residues: CASSLRTGGASNYGYTF. CDR3 nucleotide sequence: TGTGCCAGCAGCTTGCGGACAGGGGGTGCGTCCAACTATGGCTACACCTTC.

This clone was seen only a few times. CDR3 protein: CASSSLGGRRADSPLHF. As DNA, the CDR3 is TGTGCCAGCAGCTCCTTAGGTGGACGCAGGGCGGATTCACCCCTCCACTTT. This chain uses TRBV7-2 with TRBJ1-6; the D gene is possibly TRBD1 (5 bases). This CDR3 spans 17 amino acids. Per the germline V gene, CDR1 is SGHTA and CDR2 is FQGNSA. Trimming left V 4 bases short and J 8 bases short, with 21 bases between.

Comment on this clone: Other DNA variants within this sample encode the same CDR3. V usage is TRBV19 and J usage is TRBJ1-2; D gene uncertain. The CDR3 sequence is 13 residues long. Looked up from germline, CDR1 is LNHDA and CDR2 is SQIVND (reference sequence). The V end was cut by 3 bases, the J end by 2 bases, with 7 bases between. The CDR3 spells CASSIPGNYGYTF. CDR3 DNA: TGTGCCAGTAGTATCCCGGGGAACTATGGCTACACCTTC.

The CDR3 coding sequence is TGTGCCAGCGTAGGACTTCCAGATCAGCGTTGCAATCAGCCCCAGCATTTT. It yields the protein CASVGLPDQRCNQPQHF. The J gene is TRBJ1-5, the V gene TRBV9; D unresolved. The CDR3 sequence is 17 residues long. Germline V gene data show CDR1 as SGDLS and CDR2 as YYNGEE. The V end lost 7 bases, the J end lost 2 bases, and 22 bases lay between the germline ends.

The chain employs TRBV5-6 and TRBJ2-5; D may be TRBD2 (6 bases). Germline V CDR1 and CDR2: SGHDT, YYEEEE. Trimming shortened V by 0 bases and J by 9 bases, and 18 bases separated the two germline ends. This CDR3 has 15 residues. CDR3 sequence (DNA): TGTGCCAGCAGCTTGGCGGGCAGGGCCGGGGAGGCCCAGTACTTC. Protein sequence: CASSLAGRAGEAQYF.

V usage is TRBV18 and J usage is TRBJ2-6, with 9 positions matching TRBD1. This CDR3 region has 17 residues. V lost 6 bases, J lost 1 base, and 7 bases stayed unmatched. Germline CDR1 reads KGHSH; CDR2 reads LQKENI. This CDR3 reads CASSQTGGRSGANVLTF. In nucleotides, the CDR3 is TGTGCCAGCTCGCAGACAGGGGGAAGGTCTGGGGCCAACGTCCTGACTTTC.

As DNA, the CDR3 is TGTGCCATCAGTGGGGGGGGGACTAAAACAGATACGCAGTATTTT. Translated, it gives CAISGGGTKTDTQYF. This rearrangement joins TRBV10-3 to TRBJ2-3, with 7 nucleotides matching TRBD2. This CDR3 is built from 15 residues. J lost 3 bases, V lost 4 bases, and 7 bases had no gene match. Germline loops: CDR1 ENHRY, CDR2 SYGVKD.

J is TRBJ2-1 and V is TRBV11-1, with a possible D match to TRBD2 (6 bases). Germline V gene data show CDR1 as SGHAT and CDR2 as FQDESV (reference sequence). CDR3 length equals 15 residues. The V end lost 4 bases, the J end lost 0 bases, and 10 bases lay between the germline ends. The CDR3 here is CASSSGTHSYNEQFF. CDR3 DNA sequence: TGTGCCAGCAGCTCCGGGACTCACTCCTACAATGAGCAGTTCTTC.

The chain employs TRBV18 and TRBJ1-5; 8 bases agree with TRBD1. Losses at the gene ends were 4 bases for V and 9 bases for J; bases not matched to a gene: 11. Germline CDR1 and CDR2: KGHSH and LQKENI. The CDR3 runs to 15 residues. CDR3 DNA sequence: TGTGCCAGCTCACGAACGGACAGGGTGGACCTGCCCCAGCATTTT. This encodes CASSRTDRVDLPQHF.

This sequence joins TRBV5-1 and TRBJ2-1, with 10 bases that match TRBD1. J gave up 8 bases and V 4 bases, and 6 bases lay outside the gene matches. The germline CDR1 and CDR2 sequences are SGHRS and YFSETQ. The CDR3 consists of 14 residues. The CDR3 nucleotides are TGCGCCAGCAGCCCGACAGGGGGCTGGGATGAGCAGTTCTTC. It specifies CASSPTGGWDEQFF.

A word on this clone: The junction differs from germline at one of its ends, possibly a read error. Other DNA sequences in the same sample also yield this CDR3. The chain has TRBV6-6 and TRBJ2-7, with D tentatively TRBD2 (5 bases). The germline gives CDR1 MNHNY, CDR2 SVGAGI (reference sequence). The CDR3 has 14 amino acids. CDR3 residues: CASSQPGESYEQYF. CDR3 nucleotides: TGTGCCAGCAGTCAGCCCGGGGAATCATACGAGCAGTACTTT.

The J gene is TRBJ2-3, the V gene TRBV5-6; D is possibly TRBD2 (5 bases). The germline V gene encodes CDR1 SGHDT and CDR2 YYEEEE. Trimming removed 0 bases at V and 1 base at J, with 9 bases between. The CDR3 extends over 15 amino acids. Here the CDR3 reads CASSLVASGTDTQYF. CDR3 bases: TGTGCCAGCAGCTTGGTAGCGTCCGGCACAGATACGCAGTATTTT.

The chain's CDR3 is CASSLVTGDLNTEAFF. For the CDR3, the DNA is TGTGCCAGCAGCTTGGTAACAGGGGACCTGAACACTGAAGCTTTCTTT. V gene TRBV5-6 combines with J gene TRBJ1-1, with 7 bases aligning to TRBD1. CDR1 SGHDT and CDR2 YYEEEE come from the germline V gene. The CDR3 has 16 residues. The trim removed 0 bases at V and 0 bases at J, leaving 5 bases unmatched.

The V call is TRBV19, the J call TRBJ1-4; D ambiguous. V lost 3 bases, J lost 5 bases, and 10 bases lay in between. The CDR3 is 14 amino acids. Germline CDR1 reads LNHDA; CDR2 reads SQIVND (reference sequence). CDR3 nucleotides: TGTGCCAGTAGTATCGCGGGCAACAATGAAAAACTGTTTTTT. The encoded protein is CASSIAGNNEKLFF.

This rearrangement joins TRBV21-1 to TRBJ1-1; TRBD1 is the table's D call, not checked against the DNA. TRBV21-1 is classified as a pseudogene. The CDR3 extends over 17 amino acids. Written as DNA, the CDR3 is TGTGCCAGCAGCAAAGCCCTAAAGACAGGGGGACACACTGAAGCTTTCTTT. Protein: CASSKALKTGGHTEAFF.

The chain combines TRBV10-3 with TRBJ1-2; maybe TRBD1 (6 bases). Germline V CDR1 and CDR2: ENHRY, SYGVKD. With 5 bases removed from V and 6 bases from J, the gap between germline ends came to 13 bases. The CDR3 loop spans 13 amino acids. DNA of the CDR3: TGTGCCATCAGTCCTACAGGGAAGAATGGCTACACCTTC. Its translation: CAISPTGKNGYTF.

The chain couples TRBV7-8 to TRBJ2-3; TRBD2 is a possible D gene (5 bases). Germline CDR1 SGHVS, CDR2 FQNEAQ. The CDR3 runs 16 residues. V was cut by 1 base and J by 0 bases, with 11 bases left in between. CDR3 amino acids: CASSLVAGLSTDTQYF. CDR3 coding DNA: TGTGCCAGCAGCTTAGTAGCCGGACTCAGCACAGATACGCAGTATTTT. The full variable domain, completed using reference TRBV7-8 and TRBJ2-3, is GAGVSQSPRYKVAKRGQDVALRCDPISGHVSLFWYQQALGQGPEFLTYFQNEAQLDKSGLPSDRFFAERPEGSVSTLKIQRTQQEDSAVYLCASSLVAGLSTDTQYFGPGTRLTVL.

This clone appeared a few times. The V gene is TRBV27, the J gene TRBJ1-5; D is undetermined. Trimming pared 6 bases from V and 6 bases from J, leaving 9 bases between. CDR1 and CDR2 from the germline V gene are MNHEY and SMNVEV (reference sequence). The CDR3 contains 12 residues. The chain's CDR3 is CASSSGGQPQHF. DNA of the CDR3: TGTGCCAGCAGCAGCGGCGGTCAGCCCCAGCATTTT.

The V gene is TRBV19, the J gene TRBJ2-6; no firm D call. Trimming left V 3 bases short and J 3 bases short, with 6 bases between. The length of the CDR3 is 14 residues. Per germline, CDR1 LNHDA and CDR2 SQIVND (reference sequence). CDR3 region: CASSIGVGANVLTF. CDR3 sequence (DNA): TGTGCCAGTAGTATTGGAGTTGGGGCCAACGTCCTGACTTTC.

The J gene is TRBJ2-2, the V gene TRBV6-5, with TRBD2 as a possible D gene (5 bases). The CDR3 is 14 residues long. The germline V gene has CDR1 MNHEY and CDR2 SVGAGI. V lost 0 bases and J lost 10, with 12 bases in between. The CDR3: CASSYSPMRVELFF. CDR3 sequence (DNA): TGTGCCAGCAGTTACTCCCCGATGCGGGTGGAGCTGTTTTTT.

The genes are TRBV6-6 and TRBJ1-2; possible D gene TRBD1, 6 bases. V lost 4 bases, J lost 2 bases, and 11 bases lay in between. The CDR3 covers 14 residues. CDR1 is MNHNY and CDR2 is SVGAGI in the germline V gene (reference sequence). DNA of the CDR3: TGTGCCAGCAGTTCATACACAGGGAACTATGGCTACACCTTC. This encodes CASSSYTGNYGYTF.

The CDR3 loop is CASSLRTSGTGEQFF. The CDR3 DNA sequence: TGTGCCAGCAGTTTAAGGACTAGCGGGACCGGTGAGCAGTTCTTC. The chain has TRBV27 and TRBJ2-1, with 12 bases that match TRBD2. V lost 2 bases, J lost 9 bases, and 5 bases stayed unmatched. The germline CDR1 and CDR2 sequences are MNHEY and SMNVEV (reference sequence). The CDR3 covers 15 residues.

The gene calls are TRBV9 and TRBJ2-6; 7 bases match TRBD1. This CDR3 contains 15 residues. J was trimmed by 4 bases and V by 6 bases; bases with no gene match: 7. Germline V gene sequence: CDR1 SGDLS, CDR2 YYNGEE. This chain's CDR3 is CASNEQGSGANVLTF. DNA of the CDR3: TGTGCCAGCAACGAACAGGGGAGCGGGGCCAACGTCCTGACTTTC. The whole variable domain, remainder taken from reference TRBV9 and TRBJ2-6, is DSGVTQTPKHLITATGQRVTLRCSPRSGDLSVYWYQQSLDQGLQFLIQYYNGEERAKGNILERFSAQQFPDLHSELNLSSLELGDSALYFCASNEQGSGANVLTFGAGSRLTVL.

V gene TRBV7-9 combines with J gene TRBJ1-3, with D unclear. The CDR3 sequence is 16 residues long. Trimming cost V 8 bases and J 1 base, with 18 bases left between them. CDR1 is SEHNR, CDR2 FQNEAQ, per germline (reference sequence). DNA of the CDR3: TGTGCCAGCGGTAGGGCAGCTAGCTCTTCTGGAAACACCATATATTTT. It yields the protein CASGRAASSSGNTIYF.